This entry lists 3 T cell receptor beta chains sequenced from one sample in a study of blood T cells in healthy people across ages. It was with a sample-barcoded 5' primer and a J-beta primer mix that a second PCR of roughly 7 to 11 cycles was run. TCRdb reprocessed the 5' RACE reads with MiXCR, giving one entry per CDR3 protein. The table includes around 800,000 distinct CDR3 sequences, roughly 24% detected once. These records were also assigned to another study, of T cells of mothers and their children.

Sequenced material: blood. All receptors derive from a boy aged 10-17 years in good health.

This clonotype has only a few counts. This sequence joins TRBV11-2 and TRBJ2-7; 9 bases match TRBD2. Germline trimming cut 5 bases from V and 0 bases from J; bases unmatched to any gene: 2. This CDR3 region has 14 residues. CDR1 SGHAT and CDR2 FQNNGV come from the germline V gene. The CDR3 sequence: CASSGTSSSYEQYF. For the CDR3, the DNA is TGTGCCAGCAGCGGGACTAGCAGCTCCTACGAGCAGTACTTC.

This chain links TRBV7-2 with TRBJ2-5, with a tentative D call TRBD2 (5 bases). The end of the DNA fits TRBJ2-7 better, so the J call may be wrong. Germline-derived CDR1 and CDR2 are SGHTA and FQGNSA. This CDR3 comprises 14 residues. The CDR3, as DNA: TGTGCCAGCAGCTTAGGACCGACTACCTACGAGCAGTACTTC. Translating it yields CASSLGPTTYEQYF.

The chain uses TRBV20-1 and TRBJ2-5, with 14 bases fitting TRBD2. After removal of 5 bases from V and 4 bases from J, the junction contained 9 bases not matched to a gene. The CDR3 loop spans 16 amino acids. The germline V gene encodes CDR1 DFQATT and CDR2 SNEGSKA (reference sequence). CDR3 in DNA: TGCAGTGCTCCACGACTAGCGGGGGGGGTTGGAGAGACCCAGTACTTC. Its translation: CSAPRLAGGVGETQYF.